The rows below give T cell receptor beta chains drawn from one sample of a study of shared clonotypes between healthy human individuals. Assay: immunoSEQ multiplex PCR; the TCRdb copy retains only in-frame clones and omits some. The sample includes more than 2 million clones, roughly 95% of them seen just once. Sequencing input: naive CD4+ T cells sorted from blood. These receptors originate from a man between 18 and 35 years old in good health. Both conserved end residues are part of each CDR3. Fields, in order: V gene, D gene, clone size, J gene, CDR3 DNA, CDR3 protein. The D gene is left open where the match is weak. A row's size may be missing; if present it is once, few, many or a size class.

v_call: TRBV18; d_call: TRBD2; clone_size: once; j_call: TRBJ2-7; cdr3_nt: TGTGCCAGCTCACTTCTCAACGTGTATGCGGGAGGGAGCGAGCAGTACTTC; cdr3_aa: CASSLLNVYAGGSEQYF
v_call: TRBV7-9; d_call: .; clone_size: .; j_call: TRBJ2-4; cdr3_nt: TGTGCCAGCAGCTTCGGGGCGACGGACATTCAGTACTTC; cdr3_aa: CASSFGATDIQYF
v_call: TRBV6-6; d_call: .; clone_size: .; j_call: TRBJ1-2; cdr3_nt: TGTGCCAGCAGTACGCCGCCGACAGAAAGAGGCTACACCTTC; cdr3_aa: CASSTPPTERGYTF
v_call: TRBV10-3; d_call: TRBD1; clone_size: .; j_call: TRBJ2-1; cdr3_nt: TGTGCCATCAGTGAGGGGACAGGGATACCCTACAATGAGCAGTTCTTC; cdr3_aa: CAISEGTGIPYNEQFF
v_call: TRBV6-1; d_call: .; clone_size: .; j_call: TRBJ2-1; cdr3_nt: TGTGCCAGCGCAGGGGGGAACTCCTACAATGAGCAGTTCTTC; cdr3_aa: CASAGGNSYNEQFF
v_call: TRBV5-1; d_call: .; clone_size: .; j_call: TRBJ1-4; cdr3_nt: TGCGCCAGCAGCTTGTCTACAACTAATGAAAAACTGTTTTTT; cdr3_aa: CASSLSTTNEKLFF
v_call: TRBV6-5; d_call: .; clone_size: .; j_call: TRBJ1-3; cdr3_nt: TGTGCCAGCAGTTACGCGAGTGATGGAAACACCATATATTTT; cdr3_aa: CASSYASDGNTIYF
v_call: TRBV19; d_call: TRBD1; clone_size: .; j_call: TRBJ1-5; cdr3_nt: TGTGCCAGTAGTGTGGACAGGGGGCGGGGCAATCAGCCCCAGCATTTT; cdr3_aa: CASSVDRGRGNQPQHF
v_call: TRBV11-2; d_call: .; clone_size: .; j_call: TRBJ2-6; cdr3_nt: TGTGCCAGCAGCTTTAGCCAGGGGACCTCTGGGGCCAACGTCCTGACTTTC; cdr3_aa: CASSFSQGTSGANVLTF
v_call: TRBV5-1; d_call: .; clone_size: .; j_call: TRBJ2-3; cdr3_nt: TGCGCCAGCAGCTTTGGACGGGGAGGAGATACGCAGTATTTT; cdr3_aa: CASSFGRGGDTQYF
v_call: TRBV18; d_call: .; clone_size: .; j_call: TRBJ1-5; cdr3_nt: TGTGCCAGCTCACCGTCCGGGATGGGGAACAATCAGCCCCAGCATTTT; cdr3_aa: CASSPSGMGNNQPQHF
v_call: TRBV2; d_call: TRBD1; clone_size: .; j_call: TRBJ2-1; cdr3_nt: TGTGCCAGCCTGGACTACAGGGGGCCCTACAATGAGCAGTTCTTC; cdr3_aa: CASLDYRGPYNEQFF
v_call: TRBV25-1; d_call: .; clone_size: .; j_call: TRBJ2-7; cdr3_nt: TGTGCCAGCAGTGATCAGGGGGAGCAGTACTTC; cdr3_aa: CASSDQGEQYF
v_call: TRBV5-4; d_call: TRBD1; clone_size: .; j_call: TRBJ1-3; cdr3_nt: TGTGCCAGCAGCTCCGACAGGGCCTCTGGAAACACCATATATTTT; cdr3_aa: CASSSDRASGNTIYF
v_call: TRBV7-9; d_call: TRBD1; clone_size: .; j_call: TRBJ1-4; cdr3_nt: TGTGCCAGCAGCTCAGGGACAGACTCTGAAAAACTGTTTTTT; cdr3_aa: CASSSGTDSEKLFF
v_call: TRBV5-1; d_call: TRBD2; clone_size: .; j_call: TRBJ2-3; cdr3_nt: TGCGCCAGCAGCACCCCTAGCGGGGGGGGCACAGATACGCAGTATTTT; cdr3_aa: CASSTPSGGGTDTQYF
v_call: TRBV7-2; d_call: TRBD1; clone_size: .; j_call: TRBJ1-4; cdr3_nt: TGTGCCAGCAGTATTACAGGGGTATCCGCAGAAAAACTGTTTTTT; cdr3_aa: CASSITGVSAEKLFF
v_call: TRBV4-1; d_call: .; clone_size: .; j_call: TRBJ2-1; cdr3_nt: TGCGCCAGCAGCCAAGAGAGCACCGTCTACAATGAGCAGTTCTTC; cdr3_aa: CASSQESTVYNEQFF
v_call: TRBV5-1; d_call: TRBD2; clone_size: .; j_call: TRBJ2-5; cdr3_nt: TGCGCCAGCAGCTTGCCAGCAGGGAGGGGCCAAGAGACCCAGTACTTC; cdr3_aa: CASSLPAGRGQETQYF
v_call: TRBV10-3; d_call: .; clone_size: .; j_call: TRBJ2-1; cdr3_nt: TGTGCCATCAGTGATTTGGGCTACAATGAGCAGTTCTTC; cdr3_aa: CAISDLGYNEQFF
v_call: TRBV5-6; d_call: TRBD1; clone_size: .; j_call: TRBJ1-2; cdr3_nt: TGTGCCAGCAGCCAGCTCAAAACAGGGGGAAGAGATGGCTACACCTTC; cdr3_aa: CASSQLKTGGRDGYTF
v_call: TRBV6-1; d_call: .; clone_size: .; j_call: TRBJ1-5; cdr3_nt: TGTGCCAGCAGTCGAGTGGCCGGGACCCAGCATTTT; cdr3_aa: CASSRVAGTQHF
v_call: TRBV6-4; d_call: .; clone_size: .; j_call: TRBJ2-5; cdr3_nt: TGTGCCAGCAGTGACTCGAGTCGACCGGGGGAGACCCAGTACTTC; cdr3_aa: CASSDSSRPGETQYF
v_call: TRBV6-1; d_call: .; clone_size: .; j_call: TRBJ2-6; cdr3_nt: TGTGCCAGCAGACAAGGGGGCTCTGGGGCCAACGTCCTGACTTTC; cdr3_aa: CASRQGGSGANVLTF
v_call: TRBV21-1; d_call: .; clone_size: .; j_call: TRBJ2-7; cdr3_nt: TGTGCCAGCAGCGAACGTCAGGGGGCATGCTACGAGCAGTACTTC; cdr3_aa: CASSERQGACYEQYF
v_call: TRBV27; d_call: .; clone_size: .; j_call: TRBJ2-1; cdr3_nt: TGTGCCAGCAGTTTAGGGACTGAATACAATGAGCAGTTCTTC; cdr3_aa: CASSLGTEYNEQFF
v_call: TRBV5-1; d_call: .; clone_size: .; j_call: TRBJ2-3; cdr3_nt: TGCGCCAGCAGCCCGGCGGGGCGGGAAGATACGCAGTATTTT; cdr3_aa: CASSPAGREDTQYF
v_call: TRBV2; d_call: .; clone_size: .; j_call: TRBJ1-3; cdr3_nt: TGTGCCAGCAGTAATGACAGCCCAAACTCTGGAAACACCATATATTTT; cdr3_aa: CASSNDSPNSGNTIYF
v_call: TRBV18; d_call: TRBD1; clone_size: .; j_call: TRBJ2-2; cdr3_nt: TGTGCCAGCTCGTGGGACAGGGGACGTTCCGGGGAGCTGTTTTTT; cdr3_aa: CASSWDRGRSGELFF
v_call: TRBV11-2; d_call: .; clone_size: once; j_call: TRBJ1-6; cdr3_nt: TGTGCCAGCAGCTTCCAAACAGGGTATCCGTCCCCATCACCCCTCCACTTT; cdr3_aa: CASSFQTGYPSPSPLHF
v_call: TRBV4-1; d_call: TRBD1; clone_size: .; j_call: TRBJ2-7; cdr3_nt: TGCGCCAGCAGCCACGGGACAGTTACCCCCTACGAGCAGTACTTC; cdr3_aa: CASSHGTVTPYEQYF
v_call: TRBV2; d_call: .; clone_size: few; j_call: TRBJ2-2; cdr3_nt: TGTGCCAGCAGTTTCCAAAGGACCGTAAACACCGGGGAGCTGTTTTTT; cdr3_aa: CASSFQRTVNTGELFF
v_call: TRBV9; d_call: .; clone_size: .; j_call: TRBJ1-3; cdr3_nt: TGTGCCAGCAGCGTAGGGGGAGGAAACACCATATATTTT; cdr3_aa: CASSVGGGNTIYF
v_call: TRBV5-1; d_call: TRBD2; clone_size: .; j_call: TRBJ2-5; cdr3_nt: TGCGCCAGCAGCTTGCTAGCGGGGGGAGGAGAGACCCAGTACTTC; cdr3_aa: CASSLLAGGGETQYF
v_call: TRBV29-1; d_call: .; clone_size: .; j_call: TRBJ1-2; cdr3_nt: TGCAGCGTTGAAGTTTTGCTGACCGGCGGCCTTAACTATGGCTACACCTTC; cdr3_aa: CSVEVLLTGGLNYGYTF
v_call: TRBV6-1; d_call: .; clone_size: once; j_call: TRBJ2-7; cdr3_nt: TGTGCCAGCAGAATAGGACGACAGTCCTACGAGCAGTACTTC; cdr3_aa: CASRIGRQSYEQYF
v_call: TRBV18; d_call: .; clone_size: .; j_call: TRBJ1-1; cdr3_nt: TGTGCCAGCTCACCACCCGCCCAAGCCCCCACTGAAGCTTTCTTT; cdr3_aa: CASSPPAQAPTEAFF
v_call: TRBV7-6; d_call: TRBD1; clone_size: .; j_call: TRBJ2-7; cdr3_nt: TGTGCCAGCAGCCCAGGACAGGGGGGGCTCTACGAGCAGTACTTC; cdr3_aa: CASSPGQGGLYEQYF
v_call: TRBV2; d_call: TRBD1; clone_size: .; j_call: TRBJ1-5; cdr3_nt: TGTGCCAGCACCCGAGGACAGGGAGGCAATCAGCCCCAGCATTTT; cdr3_aa: CASTRGQGGNQPQHF
v_call: TRBV30; d_call: .; clone_size: .; j_call: TRBJ1-2; cdr3_nt: TGTGCCTGGAGTACTACCGCTTGGTACGGCTATGGCTACACCTTC; cdr3_aa: CAWSTTAWYGYGYTF
v_call: TRBV7-9; d_call: .; clone_size: .; j_call: TRBJ1-1; cdr3_nt: TGTGCCAGCAGCTTAGTCCCCCAGGGTGACACTGAAGCTTTCTTT; cdr3_aa: CASSLVPQGDTEAFF
v_call: TRBV6-5; d_call: .; clone_size: .; j_call: TRBJ1-1; cdr3_nt: TGTGCCAGCAGTCGACAACGAAACACTGAAGCTTTCTTT; cdr3_aa: CASSRQRNTEAFF
v_call: TRBV10-2; d_call: .; clone_size: .; j_call: TRBJ2-1; cdr3_nt: TGCGCCAGCAGTGTGACGGCTGGCTCCTACAATGAGCAGTTCTTC; cdr3_aa: CASSVTAGSYNEQFF
v_call: TRBV2; d_call: TRBD2; clone_size: .; j_call: TRBJ2-2; cdr3_nt: TGTGCCAGCAGTCCTACTGGACTAGCGGGGGCCCTAGCGGAGCTGTTTTTT; cdr3_aa: CASSPTGLAGALAELFF
v_call: TRBV30; d_call: .; clone_size: few; j_call: TRBJ2-2; cdr3_nt: TGTGCCTGGATGATAGGTACTAACACCGGGGAGCTGTTTTTT; cdr3_aa: CAWMIGTNTGELFF
v_call: TRBV5-1; d_call: TRBD2; clone_size: .; j_call: TRBJ2-5; cdr3_nt: TGCGCCAGCAGCTCACAACTAGCGAGCGCCCAGTACTTC; cdr3_aa: CASSSQLASAQYF
v_call: TRBV28; d_call: .; clone_size: .; j_call: TRBJ2-5; cdr3_nt: TGTGCCAGCAGTTTGTCAGGGATCACAGAGACCCAGTACTTC; cdr3_aa: CASSLSGITETQYF
v_call: TRBV7-2; d_call: .; clone_size: .; j_call: TRBJ2-1; cdr3_nt: TGTGCCAGCAGCTTAGAGTTCTCCTCCTACAATGAGCAGTTCTTC; cdr3_aa: CASSLEFSSYNEQFF
v_call: TRBV7-9; d_call: TRBD1; clone_size: once; j_call: TRBJ1-2; cdr3_nt: TGTGCCAGCAGCTGGACAGGAGGAGAAGGCTACACCTTC; cdr3_aa: CASSWTGGEGYTF
v_call: TRBV6-1; d_call: TRBD2; clone_size: few; j_call: TRBJ2-1; cdr3_nt: TGTGCCAGCAGTGGGATACTAGCGCAAGCTAGTGAGCAGTTCTTC; cdr3_aa: CASSGILAQASEQFF
v_call: TRBV11-2; d_call: .; clone_size: once; j_call: TRBJ1-3; cdr3_nt: TGTGCCAGCAGCTTACACCTCCAGGGCGCTGGAAACACCATATATTTT; cdr3_aa: CASSLHLQGAGNTIYF
v_call: TRBV5-1; d_call: TRBD1; clone_size: once; j_call: TRBJ1-2; cdr3_nt: TGCGCCAGCAGCTTCGGCGACAGGGACCTCTATGGCTACACCTTC; cdr3_aa: CASSFGDRDLYGYTF
v_call: TRBV4-1; d_call: .; clone_size: .; j_call: TRBJ2-7; cdr3_nt: TGCGCCAGCAGCCAAAATAGGGCGGAACCCTACGAGCAGTACTTC; cdr3_aa: CASSQNRAEPYEQYF
v_call: TRBV9; d_call: TRBD2; clone_size: .; j_call: TRBJ2-3; cdr3_nt: TGTGCCAGCAGTCCCCACAGCGGGGGCACAGATACGCAGTATTTT; cdr3_aa: CASSPHSGGTDTQYF
v_call: TRBV7-8; d_call: TRBD2; clone_size: .; j_call: TRBJ2-7; cdr3_nt: TGTGCCAGCAGCCCCGCGGGGGGGTCTACCTACGAGCAGTACTTC; cdr3_aa: CASSPAGGSTYEQYF
v_call: TRBV27; d_call: TRBD1; clone_size: .; j_call: TRBJ1-6; cdr3_nt: TGTGCCAGCAGTTTTCTGGTAACAGGGGATAGTCCCCTCCACTTT; cdr3_aa: CASSFLVTGDSPLHF
v_call: TRBV7-2; d_call: .; clone_size: .; j_call: TRBJ2-7; cdr3_nt: TGTGCCAGCAGCTTCGGCGGGACCCCCTACGAGCAGTACTTC; cdr3_aa: CASSFGGTPYEQYF
v_call: TRBV19; d_call: TRBD1; clone_size: .; j_call: TRBJ1-2; cdr3_nt: TGTGCCAGTAGTATTGATGGGGGACAGGGTGTCAACTATGGCTACACCTTC; cdr3_aa: CASSIDGGQGVNYGYTF
v_call: TRBV25-1; d_call: TRBD1; clone_size: .; j_call: TRBJ2-5; cdr3_nt: TGTGCCAGCAGTGAGCACGTAGTGACAGGGAAAGTGACCCAGTACTTC; cdr3_aa: CASSEHVVTGKVTQYF